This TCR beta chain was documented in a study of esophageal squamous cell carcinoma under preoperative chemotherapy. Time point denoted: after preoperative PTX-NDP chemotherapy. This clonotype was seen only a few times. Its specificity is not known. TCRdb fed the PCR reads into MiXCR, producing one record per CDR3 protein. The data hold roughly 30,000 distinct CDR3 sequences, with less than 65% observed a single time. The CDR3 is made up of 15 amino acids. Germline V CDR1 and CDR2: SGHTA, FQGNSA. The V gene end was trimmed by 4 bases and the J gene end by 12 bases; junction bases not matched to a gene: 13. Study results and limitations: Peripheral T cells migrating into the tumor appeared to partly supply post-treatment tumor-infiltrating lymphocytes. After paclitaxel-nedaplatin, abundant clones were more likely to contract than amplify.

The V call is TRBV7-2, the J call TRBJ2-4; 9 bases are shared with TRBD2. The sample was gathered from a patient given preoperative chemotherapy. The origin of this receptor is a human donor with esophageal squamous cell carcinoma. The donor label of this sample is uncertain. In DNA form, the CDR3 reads TGTGCCAGCAGCTCGGGCGGGGGGGCCAAAGATACTCAGTACTTC. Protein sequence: CASSSGGGAKDTQYF.